The source of this T cell receptor (beta chain) is a study of identical twins. This CDR3 is 14 amino acids long. Per germline, CDR1 SGHRS and CDR2 YFSETQ. V lost 4 bases, J lost 5 bases, and 15 bases lay in between. TCRdb used MiXCR to reprocess the 5' RACE reads, holding one entry per CDR3 protein. The repertoire consists of 200,000 to 250,000 distinct CDR3 sequences, with around 7% occurring once and the leading ten covering 3.5% to 4%. This clonotype came up many times. The same sample was also studied in work on yellow fever vaccine responses in identical twins.

The J gene is TRBJ2-5, the V gene TRBV5-1; D perhaps matches TRBD1 (5 bases). The sequenced sample consisted of memory (CD45RO+) T cells sorted from blood. The origin of this receptor is a woman aged 18-35 years in good health. The CDR3 spells CASSPDTTRETQYF. In DNA form, the CDR3 reads TGCGCCAGCAGCCCGGACACCACCAGGGAGACCCAGTACTTC.